This T cell receptor beta chain is drawn from a study of human T cells and chemical hapten exposure. Whole-study results and caveats: Expanded TCRs were compared with controls, and the expanded TCRs formed significantly more large CDR3 similarity clusters.

This clonotype turned up a few times. No antigen is known for it. For the library, individual cDNA molecules each received unique molecular identifiers. TCRdb re-derived calls from the reads in MiXCR, one entry per CDR3 protein. The table lists several thousand distinct CDR3 sequences, more than 45% of them singletons. Germline CDR1 and CDR2: SGHRS and YFSETQ. The CDR3 is made up of 14 amino acids. V lost 0 bases, J lost 0 bases, and 5 bases lay in between. Treatment: therapeutic diphenylcyclopropenone sensitization with weekly scalp DPC. Each patch-test visit's blood sample preceded patch application. The study extracted total RNA from unfractionated whole blood.

The receptor's source is an adult with alopecia areata. Some clones in this sample may be carry-over from other donors' samples. This table probably holds off-target reads from a library built for another chain. This material consisted of whole blood, taken before DPC sensitization or 2, 6, or about 24 weeks after (not recorded which). The chain employs TRBV5-1 and TRBJ2-3, with D hard to call. The CDR3 DNA follows: TGCGCCAGCAGCTTGGGGAGTAGCACAGATACGCAGTATTTT. Translation gives CASSLGSSTDTQYF.